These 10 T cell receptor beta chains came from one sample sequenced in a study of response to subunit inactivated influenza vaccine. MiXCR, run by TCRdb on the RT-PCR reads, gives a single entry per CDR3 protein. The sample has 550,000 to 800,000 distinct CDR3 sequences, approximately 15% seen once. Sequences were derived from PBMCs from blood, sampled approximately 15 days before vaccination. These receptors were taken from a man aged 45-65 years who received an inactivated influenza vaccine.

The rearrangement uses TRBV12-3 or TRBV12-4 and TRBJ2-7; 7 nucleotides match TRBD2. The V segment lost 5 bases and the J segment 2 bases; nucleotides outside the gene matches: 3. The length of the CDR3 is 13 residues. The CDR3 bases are TGTGCCAGCAGTCGGACTAGAGCCTACGAGCAGTACTTC. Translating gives CASSRTRAYEQYF.

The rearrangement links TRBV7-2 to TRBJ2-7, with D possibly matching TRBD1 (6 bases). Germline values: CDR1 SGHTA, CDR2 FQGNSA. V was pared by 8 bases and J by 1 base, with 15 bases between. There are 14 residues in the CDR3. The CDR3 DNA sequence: TGTGCCAGCGCGGACAGTGCGGTGTCCTACGAGCAGTACTTC. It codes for CASADSAVSYEQYF.

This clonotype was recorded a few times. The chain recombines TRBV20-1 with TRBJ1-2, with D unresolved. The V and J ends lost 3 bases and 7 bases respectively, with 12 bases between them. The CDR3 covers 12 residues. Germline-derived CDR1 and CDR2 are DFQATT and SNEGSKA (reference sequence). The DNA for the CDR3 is TGCAGTGCTAGCTTAGATTTCTCTGGCTACACCTTC. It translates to CSASLDFSGYTF.

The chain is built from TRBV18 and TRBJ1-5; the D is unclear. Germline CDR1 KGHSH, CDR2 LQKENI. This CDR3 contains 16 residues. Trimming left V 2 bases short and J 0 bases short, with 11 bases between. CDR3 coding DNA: TGTGCCAGCTCACCAGTGTCAGGTGCTAGCAATCAGCCCCAGCATTTT. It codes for CASSPVSGASNQPQHF.

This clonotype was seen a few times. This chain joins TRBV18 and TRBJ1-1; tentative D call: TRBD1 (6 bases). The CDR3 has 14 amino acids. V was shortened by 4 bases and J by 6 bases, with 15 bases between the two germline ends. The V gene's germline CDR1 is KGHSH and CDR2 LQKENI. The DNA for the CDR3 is TGTGCCAGCTCACTTAATTCCGGGACATCTGAAGCTTTCTTT. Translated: CASSLNSGTSEAFF.

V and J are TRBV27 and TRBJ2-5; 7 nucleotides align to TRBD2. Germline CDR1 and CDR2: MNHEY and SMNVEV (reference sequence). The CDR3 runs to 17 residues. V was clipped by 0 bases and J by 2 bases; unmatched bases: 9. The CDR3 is CASSLSISAGEQETQYF. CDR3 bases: TGTGCCAGCAGTTTATCGATTAGTGCGGGAGAACAAGAGACCCAGTACTTC.

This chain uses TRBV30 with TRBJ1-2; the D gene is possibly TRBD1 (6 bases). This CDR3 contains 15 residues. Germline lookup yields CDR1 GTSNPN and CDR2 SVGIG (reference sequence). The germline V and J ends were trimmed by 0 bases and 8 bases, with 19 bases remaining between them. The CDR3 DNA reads TGTGCCTGGAGTGTACCGGGTCAGGGACATCGGGGCTACACCTTC. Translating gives CAWSVPGQGHRGYTF.

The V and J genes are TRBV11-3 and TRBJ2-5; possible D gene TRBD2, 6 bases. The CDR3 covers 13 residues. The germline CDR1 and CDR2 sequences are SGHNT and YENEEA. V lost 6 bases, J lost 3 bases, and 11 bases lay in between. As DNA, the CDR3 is TGTGCCAGCAGTCGCAGGGAGGAAGAGACCCAGTACTTC. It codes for CASSRREEETQYF.

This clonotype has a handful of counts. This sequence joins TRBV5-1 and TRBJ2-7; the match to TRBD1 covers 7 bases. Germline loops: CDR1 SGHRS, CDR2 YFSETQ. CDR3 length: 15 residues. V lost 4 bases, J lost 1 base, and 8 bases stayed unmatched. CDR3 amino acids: CASSRDSPKSYEQYF. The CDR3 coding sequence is TGCGCCAGCAGCAGGGACAGCCCCAAATCCTACGAGCAGTACTTC.

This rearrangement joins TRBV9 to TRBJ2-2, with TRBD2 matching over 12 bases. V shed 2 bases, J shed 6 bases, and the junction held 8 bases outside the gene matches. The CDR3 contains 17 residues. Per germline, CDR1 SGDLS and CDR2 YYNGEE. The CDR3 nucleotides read TGTGCCAGCAGCGTCTCTACGGGACTAGCGGGTCCCGGGGAGCTGTTTTTT. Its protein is CASSVSTGLAGPGELFF.